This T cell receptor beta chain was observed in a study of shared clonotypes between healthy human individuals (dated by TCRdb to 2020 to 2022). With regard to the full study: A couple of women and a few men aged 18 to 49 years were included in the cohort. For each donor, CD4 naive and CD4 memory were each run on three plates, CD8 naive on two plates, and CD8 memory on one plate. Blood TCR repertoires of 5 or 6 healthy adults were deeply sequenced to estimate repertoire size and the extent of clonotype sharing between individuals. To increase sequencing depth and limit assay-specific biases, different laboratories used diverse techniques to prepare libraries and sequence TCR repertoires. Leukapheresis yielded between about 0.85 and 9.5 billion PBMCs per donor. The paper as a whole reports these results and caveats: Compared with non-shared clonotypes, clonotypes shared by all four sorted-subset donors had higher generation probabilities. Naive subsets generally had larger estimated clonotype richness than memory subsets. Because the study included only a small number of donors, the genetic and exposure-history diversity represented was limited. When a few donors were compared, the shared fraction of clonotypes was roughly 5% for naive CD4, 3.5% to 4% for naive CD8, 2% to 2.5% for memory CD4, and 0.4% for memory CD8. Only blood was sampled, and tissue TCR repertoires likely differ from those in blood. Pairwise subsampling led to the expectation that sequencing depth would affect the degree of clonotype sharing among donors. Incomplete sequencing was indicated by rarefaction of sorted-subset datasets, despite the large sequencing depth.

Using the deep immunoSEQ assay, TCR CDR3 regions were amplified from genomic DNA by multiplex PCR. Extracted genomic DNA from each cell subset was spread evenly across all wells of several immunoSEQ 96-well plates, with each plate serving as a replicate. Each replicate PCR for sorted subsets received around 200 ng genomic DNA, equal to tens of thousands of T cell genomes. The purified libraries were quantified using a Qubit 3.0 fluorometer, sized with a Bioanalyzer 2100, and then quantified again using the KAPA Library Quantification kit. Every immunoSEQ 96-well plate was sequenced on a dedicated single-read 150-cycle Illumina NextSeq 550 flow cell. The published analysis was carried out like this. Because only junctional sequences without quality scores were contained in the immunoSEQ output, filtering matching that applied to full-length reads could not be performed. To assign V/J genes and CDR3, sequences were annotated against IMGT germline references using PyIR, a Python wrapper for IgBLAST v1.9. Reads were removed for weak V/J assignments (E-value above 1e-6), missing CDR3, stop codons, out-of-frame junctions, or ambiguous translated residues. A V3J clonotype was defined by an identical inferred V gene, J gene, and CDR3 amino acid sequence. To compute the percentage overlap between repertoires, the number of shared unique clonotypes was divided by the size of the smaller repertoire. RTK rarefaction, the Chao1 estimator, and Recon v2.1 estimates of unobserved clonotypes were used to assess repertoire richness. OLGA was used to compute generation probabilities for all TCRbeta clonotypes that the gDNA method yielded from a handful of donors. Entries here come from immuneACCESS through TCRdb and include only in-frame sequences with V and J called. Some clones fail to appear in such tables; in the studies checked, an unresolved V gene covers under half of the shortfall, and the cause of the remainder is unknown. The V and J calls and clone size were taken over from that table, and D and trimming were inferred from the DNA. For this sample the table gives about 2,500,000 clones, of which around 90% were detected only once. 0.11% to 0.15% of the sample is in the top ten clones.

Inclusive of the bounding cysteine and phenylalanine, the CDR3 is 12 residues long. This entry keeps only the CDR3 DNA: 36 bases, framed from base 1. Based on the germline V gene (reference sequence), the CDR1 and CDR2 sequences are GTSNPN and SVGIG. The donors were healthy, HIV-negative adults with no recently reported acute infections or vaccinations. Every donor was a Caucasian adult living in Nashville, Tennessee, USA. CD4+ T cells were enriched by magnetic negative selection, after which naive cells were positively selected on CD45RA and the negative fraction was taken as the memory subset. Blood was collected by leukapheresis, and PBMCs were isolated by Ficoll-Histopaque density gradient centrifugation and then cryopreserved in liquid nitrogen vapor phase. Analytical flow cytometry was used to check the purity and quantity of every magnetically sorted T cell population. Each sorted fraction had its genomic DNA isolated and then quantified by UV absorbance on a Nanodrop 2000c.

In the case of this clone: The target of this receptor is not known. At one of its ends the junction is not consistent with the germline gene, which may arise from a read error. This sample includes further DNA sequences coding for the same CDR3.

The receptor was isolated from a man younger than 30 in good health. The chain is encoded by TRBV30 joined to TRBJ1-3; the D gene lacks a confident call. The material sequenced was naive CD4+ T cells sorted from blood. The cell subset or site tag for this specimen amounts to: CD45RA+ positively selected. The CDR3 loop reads CAWATSGNTIYF. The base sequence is TGTGCCTGGGCCACCTCTGGAAACACCATATACTTT.